The rows below give T cell receptor beta chains drawn from one sample of a study of T cells in Graves' hyperthyroidism and ophthalmopathy. MiXCR, applied by TCRdb to the multiplex PCR reads, yields one record per CDR3 protein. The profile shows about 400,000 distinct CDR3 sequences, roughly an eighth of them singletons. The specimen was blood. The receptors shown here come from a woman aged 18-29 years with Graves' hyperthyroidism. Each CDR3 is given with its conserved first and last residue. A D gene is named only where the DNA matches it firmly. Not all rows give a size; the values are once, few, many and, for expanded clones, a class.

DNA: TGTGCCTCCGGGACAGGGATTTTAGGAGAGGGCTACACCTTC
CDR3: CASGTGILGEGYTF
size: many
V: TRBV10-3
J: TRBJ1-2
D: TRBD1

DNA: TGTGCCTGGAGTTCTGGACAGGGGGTGGGCAATCAGCCCCAGCATTTT
CDR3: CAWSSGQGVGNQPQHF
size: many
V: TRBV30
J: TRBJ1-5
D: TRBD1

DNA: TGTGCCAGCAGCTTATCAGCGGGGGCTTTCGAGCAGTACTTC
CDR3: CASSLSAGAFEQYF
size: many
V: TRBV11-1
J: TRBJ2-7
D: TRBD2

DNA: TGCGCCAGCAGCCAAGTAGGACGGACCGAGCAGTACTTC
CDR3: CASSQVGRTEQYF
size: NA
V: TRBV4-1
J: TRBJ2-7
D: NA

DNA: TGCAGTGCTAGAGGGACAGGGGATTCGGAGACCCAGTACTTC
CDR3: CSARGTGDSETQYF
size: NA
V: TRBV20-1
J: TRBJ2-5
D: TRBD1

DNA: TGTGCCACCAGCAGAGATGGTTACTACAATGAGCAGTTCTTC
CDR3: CATSRDGYYNEQFF
size: many
V: TRBV15
J: TRBJ2-1
D: NA

DNA: TGCAGTGCTAGAGTGGGGGCGTCAGGCAATCAGCCCCAGCATTTT
CDR3: CSARVGASGNQPQHF
size: many
V: TRBV20-1
J: TRBJ1-5
D: NA

DNA: TGTGCCAGCTCACGGCCAAAAGAGACCCAGTACTTC
CDR3: CASSRPKETQYF
size: NA
V: TRBV18
J: TRBJ2-5
D: NA

DNA: TGTGCCAGCAGCCAAGCGAGACTCGGGTCCGCATTCTTT
CDR3: CASSQARLGSAFF
size: few
V: TRBV14
J: TRBJ1-1
D: NA

DNA: TGTGCCAGCAGCCATTCCGGGGAGGCGAGTGAGCAGTTCTTC
CDR3: CASSHSGEASEQFF
size: few
V: TRBV5-8
J: TRBJ2-1
D: NA

DNA: TGTGCCAGCAGCTTAGAAGCCTCACAGGGGTACGAGCAGTACTTC
CDR3: CASSLEASQGYEQYF
size: many
V: TRBV7-2
J: TRBJ2-7
D: TRBD1

DNA: TGTGCCAGCAGTCACCGCAGGCTAGATACGCAGTATTTT
CDR3: CASSHRRLDTQYF
size: many
V: TRBV27
J: TRBJ2-3
D: NA

DNA: TGTGCCAGCGTGGGTAGCACCTCCTACGAGCAGTACTTC
CDR3: CASVGSTSYEQYF
size: many
V: TRBV28
J: TRBJ2-7
D: NA

DNA: TGCAGTGCTAGATTGCTGGCGGGCCAGAGCTCCTACAATGAGCAGTTCTTC
CDR3: CSARLLAGQSSYNEQFF
size: many
V: TRBV20-1
J: TRBJ2-1
D: NA

DNA: TGTGCCAGCAGCAATCCGTGGGAGGCGAACCCTAACTATGGCTACACCTTC
CDR3: CASSNPWEANPNYGYTF
size: many
V: TRBV5-6
J: TRBJ1-2
D: NA

DNA: TGCAGTGCTAGACCAACCGACAGGGGGCTAGAGACCCAGTACTTC
CDR3: CSARPTDRGLETQYF
size: many
V: TRBV20-1
J: TRBJ2-5
D: TRBD1

DNA: TGCGCCAGCAGCTTGGGCGAAGGGACACCATTCTACGAGCAGTACTTC
CDR3: CASSLGEGTPFYEQYF
size: NA
V: TRBV5-1
J: TRBJ2-7
D: NA

DNA: TGTGCCATCAGTGATGACAGGGAGCCAACTGAAGCTTTCTTT
CDR3: CAISDDREPTEAFF
size: few
V: TRBV10-3
J: TRBJ1-1
D: TRBD1

DNA: TGTGCCACCCGCTCTAGCGGGGCCTACAATGAGCAGTTCTTC
CDR3: CATRSSGAYNEQFF
size: many
V: TRBV24-1
J: TRBJ2-1
D: TRBD2

DNA: TGTGCCAGCAGTTCCCCTTTTGGACCTGAAGCTTTCTTT
CDR3: CASSSPFGPEAFF
size: many
V: TRBV27
J: TRBJ1-1
D: NA

DNA: TGTGCCAGCAGCGTAGATCCAGCGGGAGGGATAAGCACAGATACGCAGTATTTT
CDR3: CASSVDPAGGISTDTQYF
size: few
V: TRBV9
J: TRBJ2-3
D: TRBD2

DNA: TGCAGTGCTAGTCCCGCCGTGGAGGCCAATCAGCCCCAGCATTTT
CDR3: CSASPAVEANQPQHF
size: NA
V: TRBV20-1
J: TRBJ1-5
D: NA

DNA: TGTGCCAGCGGCTTACTAGCGGGAGGGCCCAATGAGCAGTTCTTC
CDR3: CASGLLAGGPNEQFF
size: many
V: TRBV28
J: TRBJ2-1
D: TRBD2

DNA: TGTGCCAGCAGTTCCCTAGCGGGAGGGCGAGAGACCCAGTACTTC
CDR3: CASSSLAGGRETQYF
size: many
V: TRBV28
J: TRBJ2-5
D: TRBD2

DNA: TGCAGTGCTTCTGTGACAGGGGGTGGCAATCAGCCCCAGCATTTT
CDR3: CSASVTGGGNQPQHF
size: once
V: TRBV20-1
J: TRBJ1-5
D: TRBD1

DNA: TGTGCCAGCACTCTACAGGGACCTGGAAACACCATATATTTT
CDR3: CASTLQGPGNTIYF
size: many
V: TRBV12-3/TRBV12-4
J: TRBJ1-3
D: NA

DNA: TGTGCCTGGAGTAGGGTGGAGGCATGGGATAATTCACCCCTCCACTTT
CDR3: CAWSRVEAWDNSPLHF
size: few
V: TRBV30
J: TRBJ1-6
D: NA

DNA: TGTGCCAGCAGTTTTTCCCGGGCCGACTACGAGCAGTACTTC
CDR3: CASSFSRADYEQYF
size: many
V: TRBV12-3/TRBV12-4
J: TRBJ2-7
D: NA

DNA: TGCGCCAGCAGCTTGGGTCTAGCGTTCACCGGGGAGCTGTTTTTT
CDR3: CASSLGLAFTGELFF
size: many
V: TRBV5-1
J: TRBJ2-2
D: NA

DNA: TGTGCCAGTAGTACACGCAGGACAGGGGGCGCGGGTCAGCCCCAGCATTTT
CDR3: CASSTRRTGGAGQPQHF
size: many
V: TRBV19
J: TRBJ1-5
D: TRBD1

DNA: TGCAGCGTCGAGACGGCAGATACGCAGTATTTT
CDR3: CSVETADTQYF
size: few
V: TRBV29-1
J: TRBJ2-3
D: NA

DNA: TGTGCCAGCAGCCAACCCGGGGCATACTACGAGCAGTACTTC
CDR3: CASSQPGAYYEQYF
size: few
V: TRBV3-1
J: TRBJ2-7
D: NA

DNA: TGTGCCAGCCCGGGGGAAGGACTAGCGGGGGACACAGATACGCAGTATTTT
CDR3: CASPGEGLAGDTDTQYF
size: many
V: TRBV6-2/TRBV6-3
J: TRBJ2-3
D: TRBD2

DNA: TGCGCCAGCAGCCAAGCTAGCCACGGATACGAGCAGTACTTC
CDR3: CASSQASHGYEQYF
size: many
V: TRBV4-3
J: TRBJ2-7
D: NA

DNA: TGTGCCATCAGGGGGACAGCCAATCAGCCCCAGCATTTT
CDR3: CAIRGTANQPQHF
size: NA
V: TRBV10-3
J: TRBJ1-5
D: TRBD1

DNA: TGTGCCAGCAGTTACCTCCGAGGAGAGACCCAGTACTTC
CDR3: CASSYLRGETQYF
size: NA
V: TRBV6-2/TRBV6-3
J: TRBJ2-5
D: NA

DNA: TGTGCCAGTACCTCGACAAGGGGTGAACAGCCCCAGCATTTT
CDR3: CASTSTRGEQPQHF
size: few
V: TRBV19
J: TRBJ1-5
D: NA

DNA: TGTGCCAGCAGTTACTCCGACAGACAAGGCAATCAGCCCCAGCATTTT
CDR3: CASSYSDRQGNQPQHF
size: many
V: TRBV6-6
J: TRBJ1-5
D: NA

DNA: TGTGCCAGCAGCCAGGCAAATAAGCAGTTCTTC
CDR3: CASSQANKQFF
size: many
V: TRBV3-1
J: TRBJ2-1
D: NA

DNA: TGTGCCAGCGTAGCGGGAGTCTCCGGGGAGCTGTTTTTT
CDR3: CASVAGVSGELFF
size: NA
V: TRBV7-6
J: TRBJ2-2
D: TRBD2

DNA: TGTGCCAGCAGCTTAACCGCCGGTCTGGCCAACCACGAGCAGTACTTC
CDR3: CASSLTAGLANHEQYF
size: many
V: TRBV7-9
J: TRBJ2-7
D: NA

DNA: TGTGCCAGCAGTTTATGGGGTACCTATAATTCACCCCTCCACTTT
CDR3: CASSLWGTYNSPLHF
size: NA
V: TRBV27
J: TRBJ1-6
D: NA

DNA: TGCAGTGCTAGTCATCTAGCGGGAGAAGAGACCCAGTACTTC
CDR3: CSASHLAGEETQYF
size: many
V: TRBV20-1
J: TRBJ2-5
D: TRBD2

DNA: TGTGCCAGCAGCTTCGCAGGGAGTGGTGAAGCTTTCTTT
CDR3: CASSFAGSGEAFF
size: few
V: TRBV7-9
J: TRBJ1-1
D: NA

DNA: TGTGCCAGCAGCTTAATTAGCGGCACAGATACGCAGTATTTT
CDR3: CASSLISGTDTQYF
size: NA
V: TRBV7-2
J: TRBJ2-3
D: NA

DNA: TGTGCCAGCAGCTTAGATCGCATTCAGTACTTC
CDR3: CASSLDRIQYF
size: many
V: TRBV7-2
J: TRBJ2-4
D: NA

DNA: TGTGCCAGCCACCTTAGCGGGAGCCCCACAGATACGCAGTATTTT
CDR3: CASHLSGSPTDTQYF
size: many
V: TRBV28
J: TRBJ2-3
D: TRBD2

DNA: TGTGCCAGCGGCTTATCAGGGAGCGCCGGGGAGCTGTTTTTT
CDR3: CASGLSGSAGELFF
size: NA
V: TRBV7-3
J: TRBJ2-2
D: NA

DNA: TGTGCCAGCAGTTTAGTCAGACAGGGGAAAGCGGGCACTGAAGCTTTCTTT
CDR3: CASSLVRQGKAGTEAFF
size: NA
V: TRBV27
J: TRBJ1-1
D: TRBD1

DNA: TGTGCCAGCAAGTTACAGGGGGCCGCAGATACGCAGTATTTT
CDR3: CASKLQGAADTQYF
size: few
V: TRBV2
J: TRBJ2-3
D: TRBD1